This T cell receptor beta chain was captured in a study of monozygotic twins with inflammatory bowel disease (dated by TCRdb to about 2019). Looking at the study overall: The complete study included about 28 monozygotic twin pairs: 19 IBD-discordant Danish pairs and nine German pairs, of which four were IBD-concordant and five were IBD-discordant. Disease-associated traits were sought mainly through comparisons between IBD patients and their genetically identical healthy co-twins within discordant pairs. Each individual had, on average, about 151 000 unique TCRalpha sequences and 181 000 unique TCRbeta sequences available for analysis.

Per the germline V gene (reference sequence), SEHNR is the CDR1 and FQNEAQ is the CDR2. There are 14 amino acids in the CDR3, from cysteine to phenylalanine inclusive. The nucleotide record is missing. The paper as a whole reports these results and caveats: Concordant and discordant twins showed no difference in repertoire similarity, possibly because of limited statistical power. Different T cell subtypes could not be distinguished in the analysis. The results gave no support for a single strong signal or clonotype linked to IBD. TCRbeta repertoire diversity, by inverse Simpson index, was decreased in IBD patients compared with their healthy co-twins. Because patients received different immunosuppressive treatments, the repertoires may have picked up extra background noise and variability between individuals. IBD patients shared fewer clonotypes with other individuals than healthy twins did, most markedly in patients showing signs of disease activity.

From each donor, a roughly 2.6 ml peripheral blood sample was collected into PAXgene tubes and stored at -80 degrees C. Total RNA was isolated from whole blood with the PAXgene blood miRNA kit on an automated QIAcube, without T cell sorting. Peripheral blood from monozygotic twin pairs who were concordant or discordant for inflammatory bowel disease underwent deep TCRalpha and TCRbeta repertoire profiling using unique molecular barcoding. Smoking habits were recorded for all twin pairs, and individuals were classified as current, former or never smokers. To prepare the library, 5' RACE was applied. Preparation of each TCR library used about 3,200 ng of total RNA. cDNA was synthesized with SMARTScribe reverse transcriptase in eight separate reactions per sample. During cDNA synthesis, template switching introduced unique molecular identifiers that contained a 6-nucleotide sample barcode. TCRalpha and TCRbeta cDNA was amplified by two nested PCRs of approximately 17 and 9 cycles, with bead purification after each PCR. Before amplification, the cDNA was treated with uracil DNA-glycosylase and purified using the QIAquick PCR purification kit. The second PCR was the step at which Illumina TruSeq-compatible adapters and sample-specific barcodes were added. Library quality and concentration were assessed using TapeStation and Qubit, and roughly 5.5 ng of each library was pooled. Sequencing of pooled libraries was carried out on an Illumina HiSeq2500 single-index Rapid Run using 2 x 100 bp reads and custom sequencing primers. The paper's processing steps were these. PCR and sequencing errors were corrected by UMI-based consensus assembly using MiGEC version 1.2.6. V(D)J alignment, clonotype assembly and CDR3 extraction were performed with MiXCR version 2.1.1. Gene usage, clonotype sharing and MAIT/NKT TCR abundance were normalised by analysing the top 1000, 10 000 and 20 000 clonotypes per sample. Diversity was computed as the inverse Simpson index with the vegan R package after downsampling to 27 000 UMIs. Paired Mann-Whitney U tests were applied to discordant twin pairs, with Benjamini-Hochberg correction for multiple testing. After reprocessing by TCRdb, each CDR3 protein sequence is one entry, and no DNA is given. These V and J calls originate from TCRdb's pipeline instead of the authors' own analysis. The sample table holds around 450,000 distinct CDR3 sequences. The ten top clones hold 2% to 3% of the sample.

A word on this clonotype: Its antigen has not been determined.

Sequenced input: blood. The chain was built from TRBV7-9 and TRBJ1-1; TCRdb reports TRBD1, a call that lacks DNA to check it against. The TCR was taken from a human donor with ulcerative colitis or Crohn's disease, or a healthy co-twin of an affected twin (not recorded which). The CDR3 loop reads CASSLSGGGTEAFF.